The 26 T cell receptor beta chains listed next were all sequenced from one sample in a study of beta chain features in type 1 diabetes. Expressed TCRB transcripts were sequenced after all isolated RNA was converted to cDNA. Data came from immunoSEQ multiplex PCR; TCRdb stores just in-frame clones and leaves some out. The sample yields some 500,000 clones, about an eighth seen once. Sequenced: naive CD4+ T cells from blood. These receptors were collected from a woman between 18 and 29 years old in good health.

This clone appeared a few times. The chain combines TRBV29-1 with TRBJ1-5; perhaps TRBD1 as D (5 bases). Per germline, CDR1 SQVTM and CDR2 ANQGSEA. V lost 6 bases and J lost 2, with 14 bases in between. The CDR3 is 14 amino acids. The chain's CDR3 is CSVGHGTRNQPQHF. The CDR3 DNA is TGCAGCGTGGGGCACGGGACCCGCAATCAGCCCCAGCATTTT.

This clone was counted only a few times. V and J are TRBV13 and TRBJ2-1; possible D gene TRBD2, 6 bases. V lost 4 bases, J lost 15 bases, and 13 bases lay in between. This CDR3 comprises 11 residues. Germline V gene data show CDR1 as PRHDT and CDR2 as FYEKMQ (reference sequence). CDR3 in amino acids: CASSWGGTPFF. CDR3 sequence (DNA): TGTGCCAGCAGCTGGGGCGGGACCCCGTTCTTC. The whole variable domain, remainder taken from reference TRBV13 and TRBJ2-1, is AAGVIQSPRHLIKEKRETATLKCYPIPRHDTVYWYQQGPGQDPQFLISFYEKMQSDKGSIPDRFSAQQFSDYHSELNMSSLELGDSALYFCASSWGGTPFFGPGTRLTVL.

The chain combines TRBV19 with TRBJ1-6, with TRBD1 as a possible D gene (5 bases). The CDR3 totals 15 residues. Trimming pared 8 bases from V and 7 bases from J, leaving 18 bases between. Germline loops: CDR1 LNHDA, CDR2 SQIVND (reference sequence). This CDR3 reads CASGNRGRTNSPLHF. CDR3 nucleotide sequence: TGTGCCAGTGGGAATCGGGGACGGACAAATTCACCCCTCCACTTT.

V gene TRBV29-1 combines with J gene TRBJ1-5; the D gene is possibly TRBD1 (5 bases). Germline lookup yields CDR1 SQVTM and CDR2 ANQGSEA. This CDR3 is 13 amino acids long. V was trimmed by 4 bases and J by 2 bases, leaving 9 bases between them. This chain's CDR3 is CSVVWGGNQPQHF. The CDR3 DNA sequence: TGCAGCGTTGTTTGGGGCGGCAATCAGCCCCAGCATTTT.

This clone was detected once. The CDR3 sequence is CASSEGLAGGDNEQFF. The CDR3, as DNA: TGTGCCAGCAGCGAGGGACTAGCGGGAGGTGATAATGAGCAGTTCTTC. The gene calls are TRBV9 and TRBJ2-1; 15 positions match TRBD2. Germline V gene lookup returns CDR1 SGDLS and CDR2 YYNGEE. Trimming removed 3 bases from V and 7 bases from J; junction bases left unmatched: 5. The CDR3 runs 16 residues.

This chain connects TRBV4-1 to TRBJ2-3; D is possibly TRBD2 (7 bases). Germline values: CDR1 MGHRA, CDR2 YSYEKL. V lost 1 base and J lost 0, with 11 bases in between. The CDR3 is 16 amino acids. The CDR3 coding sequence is TGCGCCAGCAGCCAAGTTCGGGGGGCCAGCACAGATACGCAGTATTTT. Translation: CASSQVRGASTDTQYF.

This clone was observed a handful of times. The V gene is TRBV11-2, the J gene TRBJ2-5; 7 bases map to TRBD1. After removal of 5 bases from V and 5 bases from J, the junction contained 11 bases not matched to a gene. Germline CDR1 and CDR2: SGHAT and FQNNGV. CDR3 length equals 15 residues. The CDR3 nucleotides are TGTGCCAGCAGCCGCCCGACAGGGCGGTCGGAGACCCAGTACTTC. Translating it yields CASSRPTGRSETQYF.

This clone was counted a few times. CDR3: CASSFASGVGSEQYV. As DNA, the CDR3 is TGTGCCAGCAGTTTTGCTAGCGGGGTAGGTTCCGAGCAGTACGTC. This chain connects TRBV28 to TRBJ2-7, with TRBD2 identical over 9 bases. Germline trimming cut 3 bases from V and 6 bases from J; bases unmatched to any gene: 9. Per the germline V gene, CDR1 is MDHEN and CDR2 is SYDVKM. The CDR3 is 15 amino acids.

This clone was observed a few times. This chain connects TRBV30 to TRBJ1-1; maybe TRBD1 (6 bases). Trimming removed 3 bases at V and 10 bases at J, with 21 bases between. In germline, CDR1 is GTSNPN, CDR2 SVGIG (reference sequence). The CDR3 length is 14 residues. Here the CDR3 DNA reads TGTGCCTGGAGAGAGGGGGGCCCACAGGGACGAGCTTTCTTT. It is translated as CAWREGGPQGRAFF. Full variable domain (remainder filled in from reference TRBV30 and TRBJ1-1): SQTIHQWPATLVQPVGSPLSLECTVEGTSNPNLYWYRQAAGRGLQLLFYSVGIGQISSEVPQNLSASRPQDRQFILSSKKLLLSDSGFYLCAWREGGPQGRAFFGQGTRLTVV.

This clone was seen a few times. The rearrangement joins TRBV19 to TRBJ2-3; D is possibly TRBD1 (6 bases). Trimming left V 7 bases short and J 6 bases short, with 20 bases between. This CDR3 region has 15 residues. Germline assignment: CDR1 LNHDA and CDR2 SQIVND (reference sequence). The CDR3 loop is CASMEWGRGADTQYF. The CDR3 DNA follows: TGTGCCAGTATGGAGTGGGGCAGGGGCGCGGATACGCAGTATTTT.

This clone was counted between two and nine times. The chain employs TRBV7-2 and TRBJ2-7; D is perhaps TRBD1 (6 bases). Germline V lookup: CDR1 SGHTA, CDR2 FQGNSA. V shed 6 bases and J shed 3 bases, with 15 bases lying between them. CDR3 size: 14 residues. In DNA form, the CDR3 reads TGTGCCAGCAGTCTTTCCTGGACAGTCTACGAGCAGTACTTC. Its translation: CASSLSWTVYEQYF.

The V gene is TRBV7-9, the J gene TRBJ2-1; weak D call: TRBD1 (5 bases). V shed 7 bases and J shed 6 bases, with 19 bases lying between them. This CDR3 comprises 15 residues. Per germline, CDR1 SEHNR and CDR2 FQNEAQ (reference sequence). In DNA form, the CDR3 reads TGTGCCAGCACCACATCCGATAGAGACAGCAATGAGCAGTTCTTC. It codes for CASTTSDRDSNEQFF.

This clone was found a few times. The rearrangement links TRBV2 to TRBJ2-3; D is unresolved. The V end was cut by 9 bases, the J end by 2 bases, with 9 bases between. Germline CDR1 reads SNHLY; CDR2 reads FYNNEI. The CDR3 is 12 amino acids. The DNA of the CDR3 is TGTGCCAGTAAATGGGACACAGATACGCAGTATTTT. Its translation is CASKWDTDTQYF.

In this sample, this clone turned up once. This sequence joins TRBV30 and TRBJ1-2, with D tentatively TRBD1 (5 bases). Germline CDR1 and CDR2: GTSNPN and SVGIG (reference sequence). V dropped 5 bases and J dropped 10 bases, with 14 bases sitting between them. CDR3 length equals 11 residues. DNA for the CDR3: TGTGCCTGGGGGACCGCTGAGCCCTACACCTTC. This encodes CAWGTAEPYTF.

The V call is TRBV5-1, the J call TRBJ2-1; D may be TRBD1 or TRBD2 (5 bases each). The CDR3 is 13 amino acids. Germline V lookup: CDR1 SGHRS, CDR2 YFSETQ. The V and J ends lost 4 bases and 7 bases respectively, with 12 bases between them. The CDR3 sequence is CASSREGPNEQFF. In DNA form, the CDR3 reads TGCGCCAGCAGCAGAGAGGGGCCAAATGAGCAGTTCTTC.

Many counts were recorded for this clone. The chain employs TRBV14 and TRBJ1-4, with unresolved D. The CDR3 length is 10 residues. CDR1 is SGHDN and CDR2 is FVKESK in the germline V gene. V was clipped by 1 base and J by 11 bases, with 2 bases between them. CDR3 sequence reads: CASSQGKLFF. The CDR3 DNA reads TGTGCCAGCAGCCAAGGGAAACTGTTTTTT.

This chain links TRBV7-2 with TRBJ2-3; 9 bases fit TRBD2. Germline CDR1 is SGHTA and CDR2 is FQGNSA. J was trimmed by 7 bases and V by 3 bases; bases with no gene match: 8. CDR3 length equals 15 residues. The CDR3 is CASSLGGRAKYTQYF. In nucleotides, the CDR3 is TGTGCCAGCAGCTTGGGCGGGAGGGCCAAATATACGCAGTATTTT.

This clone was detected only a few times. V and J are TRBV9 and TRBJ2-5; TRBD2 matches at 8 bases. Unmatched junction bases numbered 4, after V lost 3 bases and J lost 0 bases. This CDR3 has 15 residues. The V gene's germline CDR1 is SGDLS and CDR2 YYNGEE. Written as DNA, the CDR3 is TGTGCCAGCAGCGCCGCTAGCGGGCACCAAGAGACCCAGTACTTC. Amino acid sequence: CASSAASGHQETQYF.

The CDR3 DNA reads TGTGCCAGCAGCTTACGTAGCGGGAATAACAATGAGCAGTTCTTC. This codes for CASSLRSGNNNEQFF. V gene TRBV7-2 combines with J gene TRBJ2-1; TRBD2 matches 8 bases. The germline gives CDR1 SGHTA, CDR2 FQGNSA. The CDR3 spans 15 residues. Trimming cost V 2 bases and J 5 bases; bases outside gene matches: 5.

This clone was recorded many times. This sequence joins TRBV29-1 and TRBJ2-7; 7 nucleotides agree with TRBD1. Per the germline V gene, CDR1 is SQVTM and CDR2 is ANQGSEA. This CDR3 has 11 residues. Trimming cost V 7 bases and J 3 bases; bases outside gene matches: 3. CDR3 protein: CSAGQVYEQYF. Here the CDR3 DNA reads TGCAGCGCTGGACAGGTCTACGAGCAGTACTTC.

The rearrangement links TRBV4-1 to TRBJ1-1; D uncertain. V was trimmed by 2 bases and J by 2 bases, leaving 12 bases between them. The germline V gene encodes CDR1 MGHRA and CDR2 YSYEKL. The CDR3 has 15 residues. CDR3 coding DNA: TGCGCCAGCAGCCAACCTAGTCCGGGAAACACTGAAGCTTTCTTT. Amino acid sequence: CASSQPSPGNTEAFF.

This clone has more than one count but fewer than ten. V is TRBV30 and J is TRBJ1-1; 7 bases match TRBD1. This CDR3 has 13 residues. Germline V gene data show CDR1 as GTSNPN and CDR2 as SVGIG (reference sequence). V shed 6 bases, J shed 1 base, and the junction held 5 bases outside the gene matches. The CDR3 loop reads CACKRQGNTEAFF. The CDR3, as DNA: TGTGCCTGCAAAAGACAGGGGAACACTGAAGCTTTCTTT. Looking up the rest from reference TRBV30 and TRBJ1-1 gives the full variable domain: SQTIHQWPATLVQPVGSPLSLECTVEGTSNPNLYWYRQAAGRGLQLLFYSVGIGQISSEVPQNLSASRPQDRQFILSSKKLLLSDSGFYLCACKRQGNTEAFFGQGTRLTVV.

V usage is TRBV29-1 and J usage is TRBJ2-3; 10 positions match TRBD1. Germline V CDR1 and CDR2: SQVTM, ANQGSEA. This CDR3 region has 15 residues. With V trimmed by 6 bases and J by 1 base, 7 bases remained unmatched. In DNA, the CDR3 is TGCAGCGTCGTCTCCGGGACAGGGGGCACAGATACGCAGTATTTT. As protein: CSVVSGTGGTDTQYF.

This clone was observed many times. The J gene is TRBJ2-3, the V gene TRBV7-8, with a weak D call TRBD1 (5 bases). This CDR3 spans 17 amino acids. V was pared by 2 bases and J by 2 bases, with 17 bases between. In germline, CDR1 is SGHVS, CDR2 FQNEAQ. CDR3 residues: CASSLRALGQATDTQYF. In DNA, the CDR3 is TGTGCCAGCAGCTTAAGAGCACTGGGGCAGGCCACAGATACGCAGTATTTT.

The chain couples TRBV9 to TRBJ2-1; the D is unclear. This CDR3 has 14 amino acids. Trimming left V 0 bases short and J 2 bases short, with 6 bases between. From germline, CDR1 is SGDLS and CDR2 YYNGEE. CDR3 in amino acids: CASSVDPTYNEQFF. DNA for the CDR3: TGTGCCAGCAGCGTAGACCCAACCTACAATGAGCAGTTCTTC.

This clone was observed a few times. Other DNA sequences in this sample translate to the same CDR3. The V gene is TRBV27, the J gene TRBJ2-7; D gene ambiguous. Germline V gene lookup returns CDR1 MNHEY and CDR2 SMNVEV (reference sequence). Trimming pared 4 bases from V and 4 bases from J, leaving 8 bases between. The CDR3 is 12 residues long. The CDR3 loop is CASSYLGYEQYF. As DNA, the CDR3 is TGTGCCAGCAGTTACCTAGGTTACGAGCAGTACTTC.